This TCR beta chain was observed in a study of blood T cell repertoires in COVID-19. At the level of the study: The United States, Italy and Spain supplied acute and convalescent COVID-19 samples. PBMCs, B-cell-depleted T cells, or T cells provided the cDNA or gDNA that made up the material.

CDR1 is LNHNV and CDR2 is YYDKDF in the germline V gene (reference sequence). The CDR3 runs 14 residues. Trimming stripped 0 bases from V and 5 bases from J, with 7 bases between. Authors' processing steps: Amplifying reference gene primers gave estimates of nucleated cell counts. Clones were sequenced by immunoSEQ multiplex PCR, and TCRdb holds only the in-frame ones, with some missing. V, J and clone size were drawn from that table, and D and trimming were deduced from the DNA. The sample carries approximately 29,000 clones, less than 80% recorded once. The material sequenced was peripheral blood. The chain combines TRBV15 with TRBJ2-2; D not resolved. The origin of this receptor is a boy aged 2 to 10 with active or convalescent COVID-19. CDR3 DNA: TGTGCCACCAGCAGAGACCCCTCGACCGGGGAGCTGTTTTTT. This codes for CATSRDPSTGELFF.